These T cell receptor beta chains were read from a single sample in a study of CD8+ T cells in alopecia areata. TCRdb's table, derived via immunoSEQ multiplex PCR, lists solely in-frame clones and lacks some. The repertoire holds 200,000 to 250,000 clones, with more than 45% as singletons. The sequencing here drew on CD4+ T cells sorted from blood, taken at week 4, from a patient treated with tofacitinib. The receptors originated from a human donor with alopecia areata. The CDR3 runs from the conserved cysteine through the conserved F or W. The D gene is left open where the match is weak. Clone size is shown for a subset of rows, as once, few, many or a class of expanded clone.

D: TRBD1
size: .
J: TRBJ1-2
V: TRBV29-1
DNA: TGCAGCGCCCGGCGGGACAGGAACTATGGCTACACCTTC
CDR3: CSARRDRNYGYTF

D: .
size: .
J: TRBJ2-5
V: TRBV5-1
DNA: TGCGCCAGCAGCTTAACCGGGGAGACCCAGTACTTC
CDR3: CASSLTGETQYF

D: TRBD1
size: once
J: TRBJ1-1
V: TRBV29-1
DNA: TGCAGCGTTACCGAGGACAGGGGGTTGTTAACTGAAGCTTTCTTT
CDR3: CSVTEDRGLLTEAFF

D: .
size: .
J: TRBJ1-2
V: TRBV9
DNA: TGTGCCAGCAGCGTAGAGGAGCTCAAAGCGTATGCTGGCTACACCTTC
CDR3: CASSVEELKAYAGYTF

D: .
size: .
J: TRBJ1-6
V: TRBV4-3
DNA: TGCGCCAGCAGCCAAGATATGCGCCTCCATGGTTCACCCCTCCACTTT
CDR3: CASSQDMRLHGSPLHF

D: .
size: .
J: TRBJ2-2
V: TRBV5-1
DNA: TGCGCCAGCAGTTTTAGCACCGGGGAGCTGTTTTTT
CDR3: CASSFSTGELFF

D: TRBD1
size: .
J: TRBJ1-1
V: TRBV7-2
DNA: TGTGCCAGCACCAGACAGGGGAACACTGAAGCTTTCTTT
CDR3: CASTRQGNTEAFF

D: TRBD2
size: .
J: TRBJ2-3
V: TRBV4-3
DNA: TGCGCCAGCAGCCAAGACCCTAGCGGGGGGGCGGTGAATACGCAGTATTTT
CDR3: CASSQDPSGGAVNTQYF

D: .
size: .
J: TRBJ1-1
V: TRBV28
DNA: TGTGCCAGCAGTTTAGCCCTAACCCTCTCAGCTTTCTTT
CDR3: CASSLALTLSAFF

D: TRBD2
size: .
J: TRBJ2-1
V: TRBV29-1
DNA: TGCAGCGTTGGGCCACGACTAGCGGAGAACAATGAGCAGTTCTTC
CDR3: CSVGPRLAENNEQFF

D: .
size: .
J: TRBJ2-7
V: TRBV11-2
DNA: TGTGCCAGCAGCTTAGATGGCGGTCCGCGCTACGAGCAGTACTTC
CDR3: CASSLDGGPRYEQYF

D: TRBD1
size: .
J: TRBJ1-2
V: TRBV20-1
DNA: TGCAGTGCTAGACAGGGGGATGGCTACACCTTC
CDR3: CSARQGDGYTF

D: .
size: .
J: TRBJ1-5
V: TRBV5-1
DNA: TGCGCCAGCAGCTTGGCCGGGGATAGCAATCAGCCCCAGCATTTT
CDR3: CASSLAGDSNQPQHF

D: .
size: few
J: TRBJ1-1
V: TRBV20-1
DNA: TGCAGTGCTAGAGAGGAGAGGGGAGCTTTCTTT
CDR3: CSAREERGAFF

D: .
size: .
J: TRBJ1-1
V: TRBV6-5
DNA: TGTGCCAGCAGTTACTCAGAAGTTGGGGATGGTGAAGCTTTCTTT
CDR3: CASSYSEVGDGEAFF

D: TRBD1
size: .
J: TRBJ1-5
V: TRBV2
DNA: TGTGCCAGCAATCCGAGGACAGGACCCAATCAGCCCCAGCATTTT
CDR3: CASNPRTGPNQPQHF

D: TRBD1
size: few
J: TRBJ1-5
V: TRBV19
DNA: TGTGCCAGTAGTAGGGGACAGGGGCATCAGCCCCAGCATTTT
CDR3: CASSRGQGHQPQHF

D: TRBD1
size: .
J: TRBJ1-2
V: TRBV30
DNA: TGTGCCTGGAGTCCCCGGACAGGGCAGGGCTACACCTTC
CDR3: CAWSPRTGQGYTF

D: .
size: .
J: TRBJ1-1
V: TRBV29-1
DNA: TGCAGCGGCCTTCGAGGAGACACTGAAGCTTTCTTT
CDR3: CSGLRGDTEAFF

D: .
size: .
J: TRBJ2-3
V: TRBV30
DNA: TGTGCCTTCCGGCTCGGTACGCAGTATTTT
CDR3: CAFRLGTQYF

D: .
size: few
J: TRBJ2-1
V: TRBV29-1
DNA: TGCAGCGTTGAACCAGGAGGGGTCTACAATGAGCAGTTCTTC
CDR3: CSVEPGGVYNEQFF

D: .
size: .
J: TRBJ1-5
V: TRBV7-9
DNA: TGTGCCAGCAGCTTAACGGGAAATCAGCCCCAGCATTTT
CDR3: CASSLTGNQPQHF